Listed below are T cell receptor beta chains from one sample, sequenced in a study of Graves' ophthalmopathy and Graves' hyperthyroidism. TCRdb re-called the multiplex PCR reads with MiXCR, one entry per CDR3 protein. The table shows a few hundred thousand distinct CDR3 sequences, with about 40% occurring only once. Material for sequencing was peripheral blood or thyroid tissue (not recorded which). The receptors shown here come from an adult man with Graves' hyperthyroidism. CDR3s leave out the opening cysteine and the closing phenylalanine or tryptophan. The order of the fields is V gene, J gene, D gene, CDR3 protein. D genes are given only for firm matches.

>TRBV6-5|TRBJ2-3|TRBD1
ASRQGASTDTQY
>TRBV9|TRBJ1-1|NA
ASSDGQGDTEAF
>TRBV10-3|TRBJ2-7|TRBD2
ATPVSGPASGRASSSYEQY
>TRBV6-1|TRBJ2-7|TRBD2
ASSESRLASYEQY
>TRBV7-9|TRBJ1-1|TRBD1
ASGQGGNEAF
>TRBV2|TRBJ1-4|NA
ASSEELQGITNEKLF
>TRBV20-1|TRBJ1-1|TRBD1
SAPGQWNTEAF
>TRBV4-1|TRBJ1-6|NA
ASSQEAGGSPLH
>TRBV12-3/TRBV12-4|TRBJ2-2|TRBD2
ASSLGRALAGVNTGELF
>TRBV25-1|TRBJ1-3|NA
ASSPSRGGGNTIY
>TRBV5-1|TRBJ2-7|TRBD2
ASSAGLAGGPSSYEQY
>TRBV29-1|TRBJ1-6|NA
SVSSGPGNSPLH
>TRBV12-3/TRBV12-4|TRBJ1-1|NA
ASSLVGSEAF
>TRBV9|TRBJ1-6|NA
ASSVPQSPLH
>TRBV7-6|TRBJ2-3|NA
ASSLGVAGSTDTQY
>TRBV2|TRBJ2-3|TRBD2
ASSEDRLAGVTDTQY
>TRBV10-3|TRBJ2-5|TRBD2
AISEAGKETQY
>TRBV20-1|TRBJ2-3|TRBD1
SANRGPVTDTQY
>TRBV7-2|TRBJ2-2|NA
ASSRTGIWGELF
>TRBV6-6|TRBJ1-5|TRBD1
ASRSGGLNQPQH
>TRBV27|TRBJ2-7|TRBD1
ASRFGTGVSEQY
>TRBV10-2|TRBJ1-2|NA
ASSGTAFNYGYT
>TRBV7-8|TRBJ2-7|NA
ASSLDRSKVTYEQY
>TRBV20-1|TRBJ1-2|NA
SASSPSLYGYT
>TRBV25-1|TRBJ1-6|TRBD1
ASSQPGQGGSPLH
>TRBV29-1|TRBJ2-3|TRBD1
SVSGTVLFDTQY
>TRBV5-6|TRBJ2-7|TRBD1
ASSTSGTAISYEQY
>TRBV7-8|TRBJ2-1|NA
ASSLEEGSYNEQF
>TRBV29-1|TRBJ2-5|TRBD2
SVVGGGVETQY
>TRBV7-8|TRBJ2-7|NA
ASSLGHRDYEQY
>TRBV25-1|TRBJ2-7|TRBD2
ASSQDSSGLGVQEQY
>TRBV29-1|TRBJ1-5|TRBD1
SSGQFNQPQH
>TRBV24-1|TRBJ2-7|TRBD2
ATSDRFGTSDEGQY
>TRBV6-5|TRBJ2-2|NA
ASSYGRTGELF
>TRBV10-3|TRBJ2-2|TRBD1
ATATGSGELF
>TRBV24-1|TRBJ2-7|NA
ATSGGYEQY
>TRBV20-1|TRBJ1-2|NA
SASKERGNYGYT
>TRBV18|TRBJ2-5|NA
ASSSRDQETQY
>TRBV5-1|TRBJ2-5|TRBD2
ASSVGPSGSYEQGLETQY
>TRBV7-9|TRBJ1-1|NA
ASSLAQGINTEAF
>TRBV6-5|TRBJ1-2|TRBD1
ASSEAWDRAPSGYT
>TRBV7-9|TRBJ1-1|TRBD1
ASSLPQGVEVNTEAF
>TRBV6-5|TRBJ1-2|NA
ASTEGSRGGYT
>TRBV7-2|TRBJ2-7|NA
ASSPGRREQY
>TRBV20-1|TRBJ2-2|TRBD2
SAGSGTSGNTGELF
>TRBV7-8|TRBJ1-1|TRBD1
AWTPRDRGFMNTEAF